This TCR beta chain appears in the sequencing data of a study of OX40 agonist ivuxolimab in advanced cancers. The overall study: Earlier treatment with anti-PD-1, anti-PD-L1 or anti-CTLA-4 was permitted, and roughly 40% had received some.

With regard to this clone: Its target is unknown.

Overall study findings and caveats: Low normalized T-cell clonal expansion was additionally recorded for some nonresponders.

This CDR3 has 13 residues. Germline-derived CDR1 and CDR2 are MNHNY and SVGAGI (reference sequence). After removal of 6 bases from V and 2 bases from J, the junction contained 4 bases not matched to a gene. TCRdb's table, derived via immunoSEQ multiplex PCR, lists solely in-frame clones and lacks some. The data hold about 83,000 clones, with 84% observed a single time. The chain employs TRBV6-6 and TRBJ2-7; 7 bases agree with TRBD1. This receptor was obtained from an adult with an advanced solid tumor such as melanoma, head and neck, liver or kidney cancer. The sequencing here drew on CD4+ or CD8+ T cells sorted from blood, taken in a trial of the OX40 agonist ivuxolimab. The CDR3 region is CASSRDSPYEQYF. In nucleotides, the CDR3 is TGTGCCAGCAGCAGGGACAGCCCCTACGAGCAGTACTTC.